The entry below describes one T cell receptor beta chain. This sample is part of a study of blood T cell repertoires in COVID-19. On the study more broadly: Collection of acute and convalescent COVID-19 samples took place in the United States, Italy and Spain. The analysed material was cDNA or gDNA that came from T cells, B-cell-depleted T cells, or PBMCs.

The CDR3 contains 16 residues. Germline V gene lookup returns CDR1 SNHLY and CDR2 FYNNEI. V lost 1 base and J lost 7; bases outside the gene matches: 10. In the study's own analysis: Reference gene primer amplification in the assay estimated nucleated cell counts. Using immunoSEQ multiplex PCR, the repertoire was profiled, and TCRdb retains in-frame clones only, with some absent. Clone size and V and J calls were adopted from that table, with D and trimming inferred from the DNA. The data contain approximately 68,000 clones, about 88% of them singletons. The chain carries TRBV2 and TRBJ2-1; 7 bases align to TRBD2. Sequenced input: peripheral blood. This clonotype was obtained from a man aged 70-80 years with active or convalescent COVID-19. The CDR3 DNA is TGTGCCAGCAGTGAAGATAGCGGGTACGTTGGAAATGAGCAGTTCTTC. The encoded protein is CASSEDSGYVGNEQFF.